This T cell receptor beta chain is drawn from a study of blood T cell repertoires in COVID-19 (TCRdb year 2020). About the study as a whole: Collaborator samples came from the United States, Italy and Spain and covered acute and convalescent phases of COVID-19. The material from the prospective study consisted of cDNA or gDNA derived from T cells, B-cell-depleted T cells, or PBMCs. The dataset comprised deeply sampled blood TCRbeta repertoires from subjects exposed to, actively infected with, or recovered from COVID-19. The repertoires were made available in a free public database intended to serve as a resource for research on the immune response to SARS-CoV-2. Samples were obtained from the ongoing ImmuneRACE study (first 160 participants) and from over 1,000 subjects provided by 6 global collaborators. A de-identified subject ID, COVID-19 status, age in years and sex were almost always included in the sample metadata. Where available, HLA class I and class II types were taken from metadata supplied by the sample provider and were not determined by assay-based typing. Here is what the overall study found, with its caveats: How much clinical and demographic metadata was included differed by source and by participant, and the metadata was provided uncurated.

Trimming removed 2 bases from V and 6 bases from J; the gene matches leave 8 bases unexplained. From its cysteine to its phenylalanine, the CDR3 spans 15 amino acids. The retained sequence is limited to the CDR3, 45 bases, with the frame set at the first base. CDR1 and CDR2 are drawn from the germline V gene: SGDLS, YYNGEE. As to this clone: The specificity of this receptor is unknown. No much larger clone exists at a distance of one base, and base qualities are not known.

Enrolling through a virtual design, the prospective study's participants ranged in age from roughly 18 to 95 years and lived across more than 20 United States geographic areas. In the prospective study, participants were assigned to cohorts based on the clinical history participants reported in a screening survey and a study questionnaire. Recovered participants in ImmuneRACE Cohort 3 were defined as having two consecutive negative NP/OP PCR tests, clearance from a healthcare professional, or resolution of symptoms. In the prospective study, mobile phlebotomists collected whole blood, serum and a nasopharyngeal or oropharyngeal swab from each participant. Prospective study participants could optionally give additional blood draws and questionnaires over an approximately two-month period. Blood samples from the prospective study were shipped frozen or at room temperature prior to DNA extraction.

TCRbeta CDR3 regions were amplified from genomic DNA by means of the immunoSEQ Assay, a bias-controlled multiplex PCR. As for how the authors treated the data: Within the assay, amplification of reference gene primers was used to estimate how many nucleated cells each sample contained. Sequence reads were collapsed and filtered to measure the absolute abundance of every unique TCRbeta CDR3 rearrangement. For each sample, productive Simpson clonality was calculated as the square root of Simpson's diversity index over productive rearrangements. In TCRdb, the immuneACCESS table is reduced to in-frame sequences with V and J assigned. These tables do not hold every clone; where another copy was compared, an unresolved V gene accounts for under half, and the others remain unexplained. The DNA gave D and trimming, while V, J and clone size come from that table. Recorded for this sample are a few hundred thousand clones; around 85% of them occurred a single time. Around 2.2% of the sample lies in the top ten.

The sequence is built from TRBV9 and TRBJ1-2, with 9 central nucleotides matching TRBD1. The sample taken for sequencing was PBMCs or T cells enriched from blood (not recorded which). This TCR came from a young man who had recovered from COVID-19. DNA sequence: TGTGCCAGCAGCGTCTCCGGGACAGGGTCGGATGGCTACACCTTC. Translation gives CASSVSGTGSDGYTF.